The 24 T cell receptor beta chains presented below share a single source sample, sequenced in a study of a mutant IDH1 vaccine in newly diagnosed glioma. These receptors have no known antigen. Profiling relied on immunoSEQ multiplex PCR, and the TCRdb table lists in-frame clones only, not all of them. The sample gives under 40,000 clones, approximately 83% of which show up once; about 30% is in the top ten. Regarding time point: week 47, end of study. Vaccination used 300 ug of mutant IDH1 20-mer peptide per dose, with topical imiquimod. The material was PBMCs, obtained from a glioma patient whose treatment included an IDH1 peptide vaccine. These receptors were taken from a man aged 25-45 years with glioma.

The J gene is TRBJ2-1, the V gene TRBV27; D is unclear. Germline values: CDR1 MNHEY, CDR2 SMNVEV (reference sequence). Trimming removed 2 bases at V and 6 bases at J, with 11 bases between. The CDR3 has 14 amino acids. CDR3 coding DNA: TGTGCCAGCAGTTTACTTCCCGGTGGCAATGAGCAGTTCTTC. Translating gives CASSLLPGGNEQFF.

The rearrangement uses TRBV7-9 and TRBJ1-1; 7 bases fit TRBD1. The CDR3 is made up of 13 amino acids. CDR1 is SEHNR and CDR2 is FQNEAQ in the germline V gene (reference sequence). The V and J ends lost 5 bases and 5 bases, in that order; junction bases with no gene match: 5. The CDR3 nucleotides are TGTGCCAGCAGCCAACCAGGGGGAACTGAAGCTTTCTTT. It encodes CASSQPGGTEAFF.

This rearrangement joins TRBV29-1 to TRBJ1-1; 9 nucleotides align to TRBD1. The CDR3 is made up of 14 amino acids. Germline CDR1 SQVTM, CDR2 ANQGSEA. The junction had 3 bases not matched to a gene; V was cut back by 3 bases and J by 1 base. The chain's CDR3 is CSVETGGSNTEAFF. The CDR3, as DNA: TGCAGCGTTGAGACAGGGGGGTCGAACACTGAAGCTTTCTTT.

The V call is TRBV5-1, the J call TRBJ1-2, with 11 bases that match TRBD1. The CDR3 totals 16 residues. Trimming cost V 4 bases and J 3 bases; bases outside gene matches: 8. Germline CDR1 SGHRS, CDR2 YFSETQ. Here the CDR3 reads CASSHWGQGGDYGYTF. CDR3 bases: TGCGCCAGCAGCCACTGGGGACAGGGGGGAGACTATGGCTACACCTTC.

In nucleotides, the CDR3 is TGCGCCAGCAGCTTGACCGTGGGGGCGACTCAGCCCCAGCATTTT. Protein sequence: CASSLTVGATQPQHF. The chain recombines TRBV5-1 with TRBJ1-5; D might be TRBD1 (6 bases). The germline V gene has CDR1 SGHRS and CDR2 YFSETQ. Trimming stripped 1 base from V and 6 bases from J, with 14 bases between. The CDR3 consists of 15 residues.

The chain joins TRBV5-6 to TRBJ1-6; D ambiguous. Germline CDR1 and CDR2: SGHDT and YYEEEE. The CDR3 is made up of 14 amino acids. V was cut by 2 bases and J by 6 bases, with 9 bases left in between. The CDR3 DNA follows: TGTGCCAGCAGCTTTGTGACATTTAATTCACCCCTCCACTTT. Translated, it gives CASSFVTFNSPLHF.

This chain links TRBV6-5 with TRBJ2-7, with 7 bases aligning to TRBD2. The CDR3 is made up of 15 amino acids. CDR1 is MNHEY, CDR2 SVGAGI, per germline. J gave up 2 bases and V 0 bases, and 4 bases lay outside the gene matches. CDR3 region: CASSYSPSGAYEQYF. The DNA for the CDR3 is TGTGCCAGCAGTTACTCGCCTAGCGGAGCCTACGAGCAGTACTTC.

The rearrangement joins TRBV7-8 to TRBJ1-5; 8 bases line up with TRBD1. Germline V gives CDR1 SGHVS, CDR2 FQNEAQ. The CDR3 sequence is 15 residues long. The V and J ends lost 6 bases and 2 bases, in that order; junction bases with no gene match: 6. The CDR3: CASRPDRGGNQPQHF. Written as DNA, the CDR3 is TGTGCCAGCAGACCCGACAGGGGAGGCAATCAGCCCCAGCATTTT.

This clone showed up just a few times. The V call is TRBV9, the J call TRBJ1-4; 9 bases match TRBD1. This CDR3 is 14 amino acids long. Germline CDR1 is SGDLS and CDR2 is YYNGEE. The V and J ends lost 3 bases and 8 bases, in that order; junction bases with no gene match: 5. CDR3 nucleotide sequence: TGTGCCAGCAGCGATGGACAGGGGAGGGAAAAACTGTTTTTT. Amino acids: CASSDGQGREKLFF.

CDR3 DNA sequence: TGTGCCAGCAGCTTTAGGGACAGGGGCCATCAGCCCCAGCATTTT. This gives the protein CASSFRDRGHQPQHF. The genes are TRBV7-2 and TRBJ1-5, with 10 nucleotides matching TRBD1. From germline, CDR1 is SGHTA and CDR2 FQGNSA. The CDR3 totals 15 residues. The ends lost 3 bases at V and 5 bases at J; junction bases unmatched: 4.

The CDR3 DNA is TGCGCCAGCAGCTTCACTAGCGGGAGGGCCCCGGATACGCAGTATTTT. This sequence encodes CASSFTSGRAPDTQYF. The chain employs TRBV5-1 and TRBJ2-3, with TRBD2 identical over 13 bases. CDR3 length: 16 residues. The V and J ends lost 2 bases and 6 bases, in that order; junction bases with no gene match: 6. Per germline, CDR1 SGHRS and CDR2 YFSETQ.

V usage is TRBV7-9 and J usage is TRBJ2-7; no clear D. The germline V gene encodes CDR1 SEHNR and CDR2 FQNEAQ (reference sequence). The germline V and J ends were trimmed by 1 base and 6 bases, with 7 bases remaining between them. This CDR3 is built from 12 residues. The CDR3 DNA is TGTGCCAGCAGCTTAGAAGGGTTCGAGCAGTACTTC. It is translated as CASSLEGFEQYF.

The chain recombines TRBV19 with TRBJ1-2; possibly TRBD1 for D (6 bases). This CDR3 has 14 amino acids. V dropped 6 bases and J dropped 0 bases, with 11 bases sitting between them. Germline CDR1 and CDR2: LNHDA and SQIVND (reference sequence). The CDR3 spells CASRRQEANYGYTF. The CDR3 region has the DNA TGTGCCAGTAGGCGACAGGAAGCTAACTATGGCTACACCTTC.

The V call is TRBV25-1, the J call TRBJ2-1, with 10 nucleotides matching TRBD1. The CDR3 consists of 14 residues. The V and J ends lost 10 bases and 5 bases, in that order; junction bases with no gene match: 8. Germline assignment: CDR1 MGHDK and CDR2 SYGVNS. The CDR3: CATPTGTGDNEQFF. The CDR3 coding sequence is TGTGCCACCCCAACCGGGACAGGGGACAATGAGCAGTTCTTC.

CDR3 bases: TGTGCCAGCACCAAGTTAGAGGCCGTTAATTCACCCCTCCACTTT. Residues: CASTKLEAVNSPLHF. V gene TRBV6-1 combines with J gene TRBJ1-6; D unclear. This CDR3 has 15 amino acids. CDR1 and CDR2 from the germline V gene are MNHNS and SASEGT. Trimming took off 7 bases at V and 6 bases at J, with 16 bases between the two ends.

The chain joins TRBV18 to TRBJ1-1; no reliable D call. This CDR3 has 15 amino acids. Germline loops: CDR1 KGHSH, CDR2 LQKENI. V gave up 3 bases and J gave up 7 bases, with 18 bases separating them. The CDR3 DNA follows: TGTGCCAGCTCACCTTACCTCGGCCAGAGGAGTGAAGCTTTCTTT. Residues: CASSPYLGQRSEAFF.

The rearrangement joins TRBV7-2 to TRBJ2-1; perhaps TRBD2 as D (5 bases). The V gene's germline CDR1 is SGHTA and CDR2 FQGNSA. This CDR3 comprises 14 residues. Trimming pared 5 bases from V and 9 bases from J, leaving 17 bases between. The CDR3 nucleotides are TGTGCCAGCAGCGCGGACCCCCAAAGCGGTGAGCAGTTCTTC. This codes for CASSADPQSGEQFF.

This chain uses TRBV4-3 with TRBJ2-1, with D possibly matching TRBD1 (6 bases). This CDR3 contains 15 residues. Deletions cut 0 bases from V and 6 bases from J, with 12 bases between. Per the germline V gene, CDR1 is LGHNA and CDR2 is YSLEER. The CDR3 DNA reads TGCGCCAGCAGCCAAGAGGCAGGGGTCGGCAATGAGCAGTTCTTC. Its protein product is CASSQEAGVGNEQFF.

The chain uses TRBV6-5 and TRBJ2-2, with 13 bases matching TRBD2. Germline CDR1 and CDR2: MNHEY and SVGAGI. The CDR3 contains 16 residues. The V segment lost 2 bases and the J segment 5 bases; nucleotides outside the gene matches: 2. The CDR3 loop reads CASSYQLAGGTGELFF. In DNA form, the CDR3 reads TGTGCCAGCAGTTACCAACTAGCGGGAGGGACCGGGGAGCTGTTTTTT.

The chain couples TRBV10-2 to TRBJ2-7, with 12 nucleotides matching TRBD2. The CDR3 loop spans 17 amino acids. The V gene end was trimmed by 5 bases and the J gene end by 5 bases; junction bases not matched to a gene: 13. CDR1 and CDR2 from the germline V gene are WSHSY and SAAADI. CDR3 DNA: TGCGCCAGCAGTCTACCCGACAGACTAGCGGGAGACCACGAGCAGTACTTC. Translation gives CASSLPDRLAGDHEQYF.

The J gene is TRBJ1-2, the V gene TRBV6-5, with a weak D call TRBD1 (5 bases). The CDR3 covers 15 residues. Trimming pared 0 bases from V and 10 bases from J, leaving 18 bases between. Per the germline V gene, CDR1 is MNHEY and CDR2 is SVGAGI. The CDR3 DNA reads as TGTGCCAGCAGTTACTCCACTAAGAGGACATTGAACTACACCTTC. It codes for CASSYSTKRTLNYTF.

V is TRBV18 and J is TRBJ2-7; the D gene is possibly TRBD2 (7 bases). This CDR3 comprises 17 residues. CDR1 is KGHSH and CDR2 is LQKENI in the germline V gene. Between the trimmed V and J ends, which lost 6 bases and 6 bases, there was a span of 27 bases. The CDR3 bases are TGTGCCAGCTCGGTCCTCGGTGGGCGGGGGCCCCCTGGCGAGCAGTACTTC. Its protein product is CASSVLGGRGPPGEQYF.

The chain recombines TRBV28 with TRBJ1-4; 8 positions match TRBD1. Germline V gives CDR1 MDHEN, CDR2 SYDVKM. The CDR3 is made up of 17 amino acids. J gave up 0 bases and V 5 bases, and 8 bases lay outside the gene matches. In DNA, the CDR3 is TGTGCCAGCAGTAGTGGGACAGGAGTTGCAACTAATGAAAAACTGTTTTTT. It is translated as CASSSGTGVATNEKLFF.

As DNA, the CDR3 is TGTGCCAGCAGCGCGACAGGGGTGTACACCGGGGAGCTGTTTTTT. It specifies CASSATGVYTGELFF. The chain employs TRBV9 and TRBJ2-2; TRBD1 aligns across 8 bases. Germline assignment: CDR1 SGDLS and CDR2 YYNGEE. The CDR3 is made up of 15 amino acids. The V segment lost 3 bases and the J segment 3 bases; nucleotides outside the gene matches: 4.